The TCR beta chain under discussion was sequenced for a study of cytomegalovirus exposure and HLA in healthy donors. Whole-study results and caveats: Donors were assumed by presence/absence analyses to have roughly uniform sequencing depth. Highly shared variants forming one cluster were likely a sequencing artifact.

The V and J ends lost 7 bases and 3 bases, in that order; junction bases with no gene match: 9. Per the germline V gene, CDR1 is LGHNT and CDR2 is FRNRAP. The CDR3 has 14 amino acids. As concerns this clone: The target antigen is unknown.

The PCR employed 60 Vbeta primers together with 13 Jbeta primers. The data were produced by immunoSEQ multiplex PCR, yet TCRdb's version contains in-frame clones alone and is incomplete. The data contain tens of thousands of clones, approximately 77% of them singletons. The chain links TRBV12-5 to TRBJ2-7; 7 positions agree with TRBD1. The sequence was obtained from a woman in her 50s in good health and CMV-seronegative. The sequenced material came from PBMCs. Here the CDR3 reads CASANSDRLYEQYF. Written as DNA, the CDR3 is TGTGCTAGTGCCAATTCGGACAGGCTCTACGAGCAGTACTTC.